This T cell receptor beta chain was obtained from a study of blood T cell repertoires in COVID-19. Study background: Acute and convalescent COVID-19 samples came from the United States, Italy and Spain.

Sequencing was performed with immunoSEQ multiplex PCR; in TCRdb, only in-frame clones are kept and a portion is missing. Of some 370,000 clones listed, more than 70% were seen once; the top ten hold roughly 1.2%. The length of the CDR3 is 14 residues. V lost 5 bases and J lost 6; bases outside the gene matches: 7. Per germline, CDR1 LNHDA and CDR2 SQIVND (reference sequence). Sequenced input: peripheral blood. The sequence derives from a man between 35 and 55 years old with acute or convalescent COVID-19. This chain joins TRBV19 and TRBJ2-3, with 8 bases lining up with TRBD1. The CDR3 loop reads CASSPTGGGDTQYF. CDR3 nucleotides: TGTGCCAGTAGTCCTACAGGGGGTGGGGATACGCAGTATTTT.